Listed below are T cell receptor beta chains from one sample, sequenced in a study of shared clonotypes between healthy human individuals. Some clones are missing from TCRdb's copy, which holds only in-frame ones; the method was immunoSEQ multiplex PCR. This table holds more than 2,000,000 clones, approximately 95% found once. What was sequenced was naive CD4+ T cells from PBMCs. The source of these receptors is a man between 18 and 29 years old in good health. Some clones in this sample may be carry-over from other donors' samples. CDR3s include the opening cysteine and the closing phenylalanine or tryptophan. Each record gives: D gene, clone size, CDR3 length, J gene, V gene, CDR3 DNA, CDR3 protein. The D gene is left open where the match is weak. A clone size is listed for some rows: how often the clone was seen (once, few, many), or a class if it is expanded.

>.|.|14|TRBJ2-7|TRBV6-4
TGTGCCAGCAGGGCAACAGGGACCTCCTACGAGCAGTACTTC
CASRATGTSYEQYF
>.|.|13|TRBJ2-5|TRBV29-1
TGCAGCGTTGCACCAGGGGGGGGAGAGACCCAGTACTTC
CSVAPGGGETQYF
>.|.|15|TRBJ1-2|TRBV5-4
TGTGCCAGCAGCGTCATCCCGCAGGGCAACTATGGCTACACCTTC
CASSVIPQGNYGYTF
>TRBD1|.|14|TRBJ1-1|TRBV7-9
TGTGCCAGCAGCTTAGTACCCAGGGGGGCTGAAGCTTTCTTT
CASSLVPRGAEAFF
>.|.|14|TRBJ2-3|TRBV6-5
TGTGCCAGCAGTTCCTCAGGGAAGTCAGATACGCAGTATTTT
CASSSSGKSDTQYF
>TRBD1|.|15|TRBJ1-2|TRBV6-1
TGTGCCAGCAGGGACAGGGTAAAGGGAGGCCTTGGCTACACCTTC
CASRDRVKGGLGYTF
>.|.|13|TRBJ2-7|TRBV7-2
TGTGCCAGCAGCGGCAAAAATGACTACGAGCAGTACTTC
CASSGKNDYEQYF
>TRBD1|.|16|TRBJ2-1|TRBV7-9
TGTGCCAGCAGCTTACTGCGGGACAGGGGGCGCAATGAGCAGTTCTTC
CASSLLRDRGRNEQFF
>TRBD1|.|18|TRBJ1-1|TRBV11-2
TGTGCCAGCAGTACCACAGGGGGCGGATCCCGCCGGATCACTGAAGCTTTCTTT
CASSTTGGGSRRITEAFF
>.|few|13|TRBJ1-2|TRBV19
TGTGCCAGTAGTATCGCGTACCGATATGGCTACACCTTC
CASSIAYRYGYTF
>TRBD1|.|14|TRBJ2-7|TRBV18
TGTGCCAGCTCCTCCGGGACAGGGGCCTACGAGCAGTACTTC
CASSSGTGAYEQYF
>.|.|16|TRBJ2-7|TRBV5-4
TGTGCCAGCAGCTTGCTTGGTAGCGGAGTAGCCTACGAGCAGTACTTC
CASSLLGSGVAYEQYF
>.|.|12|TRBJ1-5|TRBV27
TGTGCCAGCAGTTCGGCGAATCAGCCCCAGCATTTT
CASSSANQPQHF
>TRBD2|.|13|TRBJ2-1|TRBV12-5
TGTGCTAGTGGATGGACTAGCGGGAATGAGCAGTTCTTC
CASGWTSGNEQFF
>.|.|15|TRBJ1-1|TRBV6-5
TGTGCCAGCAGTTACTATGGCCGCCTCAACACTGAAGCTTTCTTT
CASSYYGRLNTEAFF
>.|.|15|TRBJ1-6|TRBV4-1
TGCGCCAGCAGCCAAGATTGGGTAAACAGGCCACCCCTCCACTTT
CASSQDWVNRPPLHF
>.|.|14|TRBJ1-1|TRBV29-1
TGCAGCGTTGCCCCCGTTCTCCTGGACACTGAAGCTTTCTTT
CSVAPVLLDTEAFF
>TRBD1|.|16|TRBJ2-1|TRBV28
TGTGCCAGCAGAATCGCCGGGACAGGGAGGTACCGTGAGCAGTTCTTC
CASRIAGTGRYREQFF
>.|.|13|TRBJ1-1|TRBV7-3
TGTGCCAGCAGCTCCTATATAAACACTGAAGCTTTCTTT
CASSSYINTEAFF
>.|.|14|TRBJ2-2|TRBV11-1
TGTGCCAGCAGCCAAGCGACTGCGGCCGGGGAGCTGTTTTTT
CASSQATAAGELFF
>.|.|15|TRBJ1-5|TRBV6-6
TGTGCCAGCAGTTCCTCCAGACAGGTTTATCAGCCCCAGCATTTT
CASSSSRQVYQPQHF
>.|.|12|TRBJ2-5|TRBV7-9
TGTGCCAGCAGCCCGCTACGACGGACCCAGTACTTC
CASSPLRRTQYF
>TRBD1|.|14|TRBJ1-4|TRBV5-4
TGTGCCAGCAGCCTGCAGGGGGGGGATGAAAAACTGTTTTTT
CASSLQGGDEKLFF
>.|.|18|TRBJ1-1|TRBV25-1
TGTGCCAGCAGTGATTACCGCGGGACACCCAGAAGGAACACTGAAGCTTTCTTT
CASSDYRGTPRRNTEAFF
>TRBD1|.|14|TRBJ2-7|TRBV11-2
TGTGCCAGCAGCCCCGGACAGGGAATCTACGAGCAGTACTTC
CASSPGQGIYEQYF
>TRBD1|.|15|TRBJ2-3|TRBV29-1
TGCAGCGTTGAGCATGCGGGACAGGGGACAGATACGCAGTATTTT
CSVEHAGQGTDTQYF
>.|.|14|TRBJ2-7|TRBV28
TGTGCCAGCAGTTTATATGGAGGTACCTACGAGCAGTACTTC
CASSLYGGTYEQYF
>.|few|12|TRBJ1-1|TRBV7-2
TGTGCCAGCAGCTTGGGGGTCCCGGGCGCTTTCTTT
CASSLGVPGAFF
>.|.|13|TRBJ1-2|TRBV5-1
TGCGCCAGCAGCTTTTGGCCTAACTATGGCTACACCTTC
CASSFWPNYGYTF
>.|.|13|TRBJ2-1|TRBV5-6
TGTGCCAGCAGCCATCAGGGGGGGCGTGAGCAGTTCTTC
CASSHQGGREQFF
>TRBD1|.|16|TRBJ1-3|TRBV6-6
TGTGCCAGCAGTTACATAGGGACAGGGGGTCTGAACACCATATATTTT
CASSYIGTGGLNTIYF
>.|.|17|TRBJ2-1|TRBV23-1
TGCGCCAGCGTCTCTGGTGTTCGGCGGGAATCCTACAATGAGCAGTTCTTC
CASVSGVRRESYNEQFF
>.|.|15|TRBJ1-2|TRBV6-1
TGTGCCAGCAGTGCCGGCGGATCCTTCATCTATGGCTACACCTTC
CASSAGGSFIYGYTF
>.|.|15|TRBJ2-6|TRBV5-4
TGTGCCAGCAGTCAAGGAGGGGGTGGGGCCAACGTCCTGACTTTC
CASSQGGGGANVLTF
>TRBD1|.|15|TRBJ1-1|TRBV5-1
TGCGCCAGCAGCTTGACGACAGGGCCCTACACTGAAGCTTTCTTT
CASSLTTGPYTEAFF
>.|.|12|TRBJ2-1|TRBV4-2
TGTGCCAGCAGCCAAGATACCAATGAGCAGTTCTTC
CASSQDTNEQFF
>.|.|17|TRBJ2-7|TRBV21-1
TGTGCCAGCAGCAAATCCCCTCTAGCGGGAGATTGCTACGAGCAGTACTTC
CASSKSPLAGDCYEQYF
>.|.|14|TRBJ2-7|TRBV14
TGTGCCAGCAGCCAAGGGCGGTTCCCCTACGAGCAGTACTTC
CASSQGRFPYEQYF
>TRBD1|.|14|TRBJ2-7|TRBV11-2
TGTGCCAGCAGCTTAGTCGTGCCAGGGGGCGAGCAGTACTTC
CASSLVVPGGEQYF
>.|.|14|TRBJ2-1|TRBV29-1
TGCAGCGTCCTACTAGCTCCCATGTACAATGAGCAGTTCTTC
CSVLLAPMYNEQFF
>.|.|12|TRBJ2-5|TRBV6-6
TGTGCCAGCAGCCACACGAGCGAGACCCAGTACTTC
CASSHTSETQYF
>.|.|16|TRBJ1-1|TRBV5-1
TGCGCCAGCAGCTTGGGTCCAGGGGAGATCGGGTCTGAAGCTTTCTTT
CASSLGPGEIGSEAFF
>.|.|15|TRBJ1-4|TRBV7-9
TGTGCCAGCAGCTTCTCTCAGGGGAGCGGTGAAAAACTGTTTTTT
CASSFSQGSGEKLFF
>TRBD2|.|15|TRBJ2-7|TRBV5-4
TGTGCCAGCAGCCCCGGGACTAGCGGAACCTACGAGCAGTACTTC
CASSPGTSGTYEQYF
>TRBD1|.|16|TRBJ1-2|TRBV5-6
TGTGCCAGCAGACACACCGGGACAGGGGTATCAAGGGGCTACACCTTC
CASRHTGTGVSRGYTF
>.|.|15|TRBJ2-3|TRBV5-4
TGTGCCAGCAGCTTCGGCGGGCCGAGCACAGATACGCAGTATTTT
CASSFGGPSTDTQYF
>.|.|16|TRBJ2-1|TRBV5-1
TGCGCCAGTACATTTGGGACCTCCCCCCCCTACAATGAGCAGTTCTTC
CASTFGTSPPYNEQFF
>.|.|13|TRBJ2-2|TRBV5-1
TGCGCCACGAAGGCCAGGGTCGGCGGGGAGCTGTTTTTT
CATKARVGGELFF
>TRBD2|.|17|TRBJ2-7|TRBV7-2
TGTGCCAGCAGCCCTAACTACAGACTAGCGGGGTCCTACGAGCAGTACTTC
CASSPNYRLAGSYEQYF
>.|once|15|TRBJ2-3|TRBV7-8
TGTGCCAGCAGCCCTCAGGGGCGAAGCACAGATACGCAGTATTTT
CASSPQGRSTDTQYF
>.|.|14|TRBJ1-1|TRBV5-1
TGCGCCAGCAGCGTGGCCCTCGGGCTGACTGAAGCTTTCTTT
CASSVALGLTEAFF
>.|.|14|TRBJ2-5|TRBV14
TGTGCCAGCAGCCTCACGACTAACCAAGAGACCCAGTACTTC
CASSLTTNQETQYF
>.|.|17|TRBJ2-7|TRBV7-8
TGTGCCAGCAGCTCTTTCGGTGGGCAGGGTCGTAGCTACGAGCAGTACTTC
CASSSFGGQGRSYEQYF
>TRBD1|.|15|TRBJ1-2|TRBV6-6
TGTGCCAGTGGGGACAGGGGCGGTAGCGGCTATGGCTACACCTTC
CASGDRGGSGYGYTF